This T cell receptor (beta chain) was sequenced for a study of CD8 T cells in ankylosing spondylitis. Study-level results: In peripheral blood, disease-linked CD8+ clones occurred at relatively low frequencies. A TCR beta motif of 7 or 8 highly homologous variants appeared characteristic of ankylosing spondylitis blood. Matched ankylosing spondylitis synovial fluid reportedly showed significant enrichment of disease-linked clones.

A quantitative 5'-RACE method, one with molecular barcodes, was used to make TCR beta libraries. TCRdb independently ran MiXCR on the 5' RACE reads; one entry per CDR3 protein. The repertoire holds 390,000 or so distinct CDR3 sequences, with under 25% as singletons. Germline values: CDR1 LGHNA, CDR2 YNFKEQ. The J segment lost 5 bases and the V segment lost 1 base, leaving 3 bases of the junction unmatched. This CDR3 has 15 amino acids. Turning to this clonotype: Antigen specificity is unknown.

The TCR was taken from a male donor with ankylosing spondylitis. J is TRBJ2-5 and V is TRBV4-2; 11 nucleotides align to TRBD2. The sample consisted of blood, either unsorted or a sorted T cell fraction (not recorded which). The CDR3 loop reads CASSQGSSGRETQYF. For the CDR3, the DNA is TGTGCCAGCAGCCAAGGGTCTAGCGGGAGGGAGACCCAGTACTTC.